The 32 T cell receptor beta chains listed next were all sequenced from one sample in a study of pediatric ulcerative colitis. TCRdb keeps only in-frame clones here, not all; method: immunoSEQ multiplex PCR. Found here are some 10,000 clones, approximately 88% of them singletons; the top ten hold around 7%. Material: blood. The source is a girl aged 5-17 years with moderate ulcerative colitis.

This chain links TRBV11-2 with TRBJ2-1; D perhaps matches TRBD1 (6 bases). Between the trimmed V and J ends, which lost 6 bases and 5 bases, there was a span of 29 bases. Germline CDR1 and CDR2: SGHAT and FQNNGV. This CDR3 has 19 amino acids. The CDR3 bases are TGTGCCAGCAGAGGGGAACCTTGGACAGTAAAGTACCCTGACAATGAGCAGTTCTTC. Residues: CASRGEPWTVKYPDNEQFF.

This clone was detected only once. The chain combines TRBV10-3 with TRBJ2-5; weak D call: TRBD1 (6 bases). Germline V gene data show CDR1 as ENHRY and CDR2 as SYGVKD. The CDR3 covers 12 residues. The ends were cut back, 10 bases at V and 1 base at J, with 10 bases in the middle. The CDR3 nucleotides are TGTGCCACCCGGGACATCCAAGAGACCCAGTACTTC. It codes for CATRDIQETQYF.

The chain couples TRBV11-2 to TRBJ2-1, with a weak D call TRBD1 (6 bases). CDR1 and CDR2 (germline): SGHAT, FQNNGV. This CDR3 spans 16 amino acids. The V end was cut by 3 bases, the J end by 6 bases, with 18 bases between. The CDR3, as DNA: TGTGCCAGCAGCTTCCCGTGGGGGAGAGGGGGCAATGAGCAGTTCTTC. As protein: CASSFPWGRGGNEQFF.

Points on this clone: A junction end diverges from the germline sequence, so it may reflect a read error. The chain employs TRBV6-1 and TRBJ1-1; D ambiguous. Germline CDR1 MNHNS, CDR2 SASEGT. The CDR3 loop spans 12 amino acids. The CDR3 sequence: CASSPGSRGFIF. For the CDR3, the DNA is TGTGCCAGCAGTCCGGGCTCCCGAGGGTTTATCTTT.

This chain links TRBV18 with TRBJ2-7; D is unresolved. V was clipped by 3 bases and J by 4 bases, with 7 bases between them. This CDR3 is built from 12 residues. Germline CDR1 reads KGHSH; CDR2 reads LQKENI. The CDR3 loop reads CASSPTDYEQYF. In nucleotides, the CDR3 is TGTGCCAGCTCACCCACAGATTACGAGCAGTACTTC. Using reference TRBV18 and TRBJ2-7 for the parts outside the CDR3, the full variable domain is NAGVMQNPRHLVRRRGQEARLRCSPMKGHSHVYWYRQLPEEGLKFMVYLQKENIIDESGMPKERFSAEFPKEGPSILRIQQVVRGDSAAYFCASSPTDYEQYFGPGTRLTVT.

The V gene is TRBV28, the J gene TRBJ2-7; TRBD2 agrees at 11 bases. V lost 6 bases, J lost 0 bases, and 4 bases stayed unmatched. The CDR3 is made up of 15 amino acids. Germline CDR1 reads MDHEN; CDR2 reads SYDVKM. The CDR3 bases are TGTGCCAGCAGGCTAGCGGGAGGTCTCTCCTACGAGCAGTACTTC. This translates into CASRLAGGLSYEQYF.

Comment on this clone: One end of the junction varies from germline; a read error may be responsible. CDR3 nucleotide sequence: TGCGCCAGCAGCTGGGACAGGGGGGGCAACGTCCTGACTTTC. This sequence encodes CASSWDRGGNVLTF. The chain combines TRBV10-2 with TRBJ2-6; TRBD1 agrees at 11 bases. The CDR3 totals 14 residues. Germline V gene data show CDR1 as WSHSY and CDR2 as SAAADI.

The chain joins TRBV28 to TRBJ1-5; TRBD1 aligns across 9 bases. In germline, CDR1 is MDHEN, CDR2 SYDVKM. This CDR3 contains 14 residues. J gave up 6 bases and V 6 bases, and 6 bases lay outside the gene matches. CDR3 DNA sequence: TGTGCCAGCAGGATAACAGGGGGCGGTCAGCCCCAGCATTTT. Protein sequence: CASRITGGGQPQHF.

The chain carries TRBV11-2 and TRBJ1-1; D is perhaps TRBD1 (6 bases). Germline values: CDR1 SGHAT, CDR2 FQNNGV. This CDR3 region has 15 residues. V lost 6 bases to trimming and J lost 4 bases, with 18 bases between them. The CDR3 DNA is TGTGCCAGCAGTCCCCACTTAGGGGGGAGCACTGAAGCTTTCTTT. It encodes CASSPHLGGSTEAFF.

J is TRBJ1-4 and V is TRBV11-2; D is possibly TRBD1 (5 bases). V lost 1 base to trimming and J lost 17 bases, with 23 bases between them. The CDR3 runs 15 residues. Germline values: CDR1 SGHAT, CDR2 FQNNGV. The CDR3 DNA reads TGTGCCAGCAGCTTAGCCCCTGGGACTTTCGTAGTCTCTTTTTTT. The encoded protein is CASSLAPGTFVVSFF.

V usage is TRBV2 and J usage is TRBJ2-7, with 7 positions matching TRBD2. Germline lookup yields CDR1 SNHLY and CDR2 FYNNEI. The CDR3 length is 13 residues. V shed 6 bases and J 6 bases; nucleotides not matched to a gene: 8. In DNA, the CDR3 is TGTGCCAGCAGCTACGTGGGAGGGGTCGAGCAGTACTTC. It is translated as CASSYVGGVEQYF.

This chain connects TRBV19 to TRBJ2-7; 7 bases agree with TRBD1. V dropped 5 bases and J dropped 4; count of bases not matched to a gene: 14. Germline loops: CDR1 LNHDA, CDR2 SQIVND (reference sequence). The CDR3 is 16 amino acids. The DNA for the CDR3 is TGTGCCAGTAGTGTTTTCGGGACAGAAGTTCCTTACGAGCAGTACTTC. It encodes CASSVFGTEVPYEQYF.

The chain joins TRBV18 to TRBJ2-3; 8 nucleotides line up with TRBD2. The CDR3 consists of 18 residues. Germline assignment: CDR1 KGHSH and CDR2 LQKENI. Trimming removed 2 bases from V and 8 bases from J; junction bases left unmatched: 18. The CDR3 DNA reads TGTGCCAGCTCACCATTGTCAGGGACTAGTGTTTCGCGGGTTACGCAGTATTTT. Its protein is CASSPLSGTSVSRVTQYF.

The chain employs TRBV30 and TRBJ2-5; TRBD2 agrees at 9 bases. CDR1 GTSNPN and CDR2 SVGIG come from the germline V gene (reference sequence). The CDR3 sequence is 19 residues long. The J segment lost 4 bases and the V segment lost 2 bases, leaving 20 bases of the junction unmatched. The CDR3 reads CAWSRLTRAGGLGGETQYF. The CDR3 region has the DNA TGTGCCTGGAGTCGTCTAACTCGGGCGGGAGGGTTAGGGGGAGAGACCCAGTACTTC.

V usage is TRBV7-6 and J usage is TRBJ2-3; 8 positions match TRBD2. Germline loops: CDR1 SGHVS, CDR2 FNYEAQ. After removal of 4 bases from V and 0 bases from J, the junction contained 3 bases not matched to a gene. The CDR3 contains 15 residues. CDR3 protein: CASSSAGASTDTQYF. DNA of the CDR3: TGTGCCAGCAGCTCAGCGGGGGCTAGCACAGATACGCAGTATTTT. Using reference TRBV7-6 and TRBJ2-3 for the parts outside the CDR3, the full variable domain is GAGVSQSPRYKVTKRGQDVALRCDPISGHVSLYWYRQALGQGPEFLTYFNYEAQQDKSGLPNDRFSAERPEGSISTLTIQRTEQRDSAMYRCASSSAGASTDTQYFGPGTRLTVL.

The gene calls are TRBV7-9 and TRBJ2-2, with D unresolved. Germline lookup yields CDR1 SEHNR and CDR2 FQNEAQ (reference sequence). V was clipped by 1 base and J by 7 bases, with 4 bases between them. The CDR3 loop spans 12 amino acids. The CDR3 reads CASSLGDGELFF. Here the CDR3 DNA reads TGTGCCAGCAGCTTAGGGGACGGGGAGCTGTTTTTT.

This chain links TRBV6-4 with TRBJ2-2, with TRBD2 as a possible D gene (6 bases). Trimming removed 0 bases from V and 3 bases from J, with 8 bases in between. There are 15 residues in the CDR3. Germline V gene lookup returns CDR1 MRHNA and CDR2 SNTAGT. The CDR3 DNA reads as TGTGCCAGCAGTGACTCCCGGGACTACACCGGGGAGCTGTTTTTT. Its translation: CASSDSRDYTGELFF.

The V and J genes are TRBV6-1 and TRBJ2-1; D is possibly TRBD2 (5 bases). The V gene lost 2 bases and the J gene lost 9 bases, with 14 bases spanning the gap. This CDR3 has 14 residues. CDR1 and CDR2 from the germline V gene are MNHNS and SASEGT. CDR3 nucleotides: TGTGCCAGCAGTGAACGGACTCAGTCCACTGAGCAGTTCTTC. It specifies CASSERTQSTEQFF.

The J gene is TRBJ2-1, the V gene TRBV18, with 8 bases aligning to TRBD1. CDR3 length: 15 residues. The junction had 5 bases not matched to a gene; V was cut back by 0 bases and J by 7 bases. Germline CDR1 is KGHSH and CDR2 is LQKENI. The CDR3 nucleotides are TGTGCCAGCTCACCACCGCCCAGGACAGGGAATGAGCAGTTCTTC. Translating gives CASSPPPRTGNEQFF.

V and J are TRBV6-5 and TRBJ1-4; D is undetermined. Germline V lookup: CDR1 MNHEY, CDR2 SVGAGI. Trimming stripped 11 bases from V and 8 bases from J, with 9 bases between. The CDR3 is made up of 10 amino acids. DNA for the CDR3: TGTGCCCAAACGGCAGAAAAACTGTTTTTT. Its protein is CAQTAEKLFF.

The DNA of the CDR3 is TGCGCCAGCAGCTTGGGCGGGACAGGGAGTAATGGCTACACCTTC. This encodes CASSLGGTGSNGYTF. The chain is built from TRBV5-1 and TRBJ1-2; TRBD1 matches at 9 bases. The CDR3 consists of 15 residues. Germline V gene lookup returns CDR1 SGHRS and CDR2 YFSETQ. J was trimmed by 6 bases and V by 0 bases; bases with no gene match: 6.

A note on this clone: A read error may account for a junction end that differs from germline. V is TRBV9 and J is TRBJ1-2, with TRBD1 matching over 10 bases. CDR1 is SGDLS and CDR2 is YYNGEE in the germline V gene. The CDR3 sequence is 13 residues long. The CDR3: CASRDRGNYGHTF. DNA of the CDR3: TGTGCCAGCAGGGACAGGGGGAACTATGGCCACACCTTC.

The genes are TRBV11-1 and TRBJ2-1, with D possibly TRBD2 on 7 matching bases. CDR1 SGHAT and CDR2 FQDESV come from the germline V gene (reference sequence). V lost 1 base, J lost 7 bases, and 20 bases lay in between. The CDR3 runs 17 residues. Here the CDR3 reads CASSLGFEGGGLNEQFF. The CDR3 coding sequence is TGTGCCAGCAGCTTAGGGTTCGAAGGGGGGGGCCTGAATGAGCAGTTCTTC.

The rearrangement links TRBV9 to TRBJ2-5; 11 nucleotides agree with TRBD2. Germline values: CDR1 SGDLS, CDR2 YYNGEE. Germline trimming cut 8 bases from V and 7 bases from J; bases unmatched to any gene: 10. The CDR3 contains 14 residues. The CDR3 sequence is CASSLTSGGVTQYF. The CDR3, as DNA: TGTGCCAGTTCTCTCACTAGCGGGGGTGTGACCCAGTACTTC.

This clone was seen only once. This sequence joins TRBV28 and TRBJ1-1; D is ambiguous. CDR1 is MDHEN, CDR2 SYDVKM, per germline. This CDR3 has 16 amino acids. Trimming shortened V by 4 bases and J by 4 bases, and 19 bases separated the two germline ends. DNA for the CDR3: TGTGCCAGCAGTTCCCCCCCCGGGTCCCTGAGCACTGAAGCTTTCTTT. Its protein product is CASSSPPGSLSTEAFF.

This clone was detected a few times. The V and J genes are TRBV6-5 and TRBJ2-2; 7 positions agree with TRBD1. The ends lost 8 bases at V and 1 base at J; junction bases unmatched: 4. CDR1 and CDR2 from the germline V gene are MNHEY and SVGAGI. This CDR3 is built from 14 residues. CDR3 amino acids: CASSRTGNTGELFF. CDR3 nucleotides: TGTGCCAGCTCCCGGACAGGGAACACCGGGGAGCTGTTTTTT.

This clone was counted a single time. The V call is TRBV5-4, the J call TRBJ2-2, with 7 bases aligning to TRBD2. Trimming at V came to 4 bases and at J to 6 bases, leaving 12 bases not matched to a gene. The CDR3 is 16 residues long. The V gene's germline CDR1 is SGHNT and CDR2 YYREEE (reference sequence). The CDR3 DNA sequence: TGTGCCAGCAGCCCCGTGGGTGGACTAGGTGCCGGGGAGCTGTTTTTT. It codes for CASSPVGGLGAGELFF. The full variable domain, in which reference TRBV5-4 and TRBJ2-2 provide the parts outside the CDR3, is ETGVTQSPTHLIKTRGQQVTLRCSSQSGHNTVSWYQQALGQGPQFIFQYYREEENGRGNFPPRFSGLQFPNYSSELNVNALELDDSALYLCASSPVGGLGAGELFFGEGSRLTVL.

V is TRBV5-4 and J is TRBJ2-1, with 13 bases identical to TRBD2. The CDR3 is 18 residues long. The V and J ends lost 3 bases and 0 bases, in that order; junction bases with no gene match: 6. Per germline, CDR1 SGHNT and CDR2 YYREEE (reference sequence). The CDR3 coding sequence is TGTGCCAGCAGCTCGGGACTAGCGGGACTCGGCTCCTACAATGAGCAGTTCTTC. The encoded protein is CASSSGLAGLGSYNEQFF.

This chain joins TRBV28 and TRBJ1-2; D might be TRBD1 (5 bases). Between the trimmed V and J ends, which lost 2 bases and 10 bases, there was a span of 14 bases. The CDR3 contains 13 residues. Germline V gene data show CDR1 as MDHEN and CDR2 as SYDVKM. The CDR3 reads CASSLMAGNVYTF. The CDR3 bases are TGTGCCAGCAGTTTAATGGCAGGGAATGTCTACACCTTC.

The chain recombines TRBV25-1 with TRBJ2-1; TRBD2 aligns across 8 bases. The CDR3 loop spans 17 amino acids. J gave up 6 bases and V 0 bases, and 10 bases lay outside the gene matches. Germline loops: CDR1 MGHDK, CDR2 SYGVNS. The CDR3 region is CASSEYRAAGDVNEQFF. DNA for the CDR3: TGTGCCAGCAGTGAATATAGGGCAGCGGGAGATGTCAATGAGCAGTTCTTC.

The rearrangement links TRBV28 to TRBJ2-1, with no clear D. There are 12 residues in the CDR3. CDR1 and CDR2 (germline): MDHEN, SYDVKM. V was clipped by 4 bases and J by 8 bases, with 9 bases between them. The CDR3 nucleotides are TGTGCCAGCAGTTCCCGGTCCGATGAGCAGTTCTTC. The encoded protein is CASSSRSDEQFF.

The chain has TRBV6-5 and TRBJ2-5; no reliable D call. The DNA end is more similar to TRBJ2-7, so the J call may be wrong. This CDR3 is 15 amino acids long. The germline gives CDR1 MNHEY, CDR2 SVGAGI. The CDR3: CASSSLALGTYEQYF. The CDR3 DNA reads as TGTGCCAGCAGTTCTCTGGCTTTGGGGACCTACGAGCAGTACTTC.